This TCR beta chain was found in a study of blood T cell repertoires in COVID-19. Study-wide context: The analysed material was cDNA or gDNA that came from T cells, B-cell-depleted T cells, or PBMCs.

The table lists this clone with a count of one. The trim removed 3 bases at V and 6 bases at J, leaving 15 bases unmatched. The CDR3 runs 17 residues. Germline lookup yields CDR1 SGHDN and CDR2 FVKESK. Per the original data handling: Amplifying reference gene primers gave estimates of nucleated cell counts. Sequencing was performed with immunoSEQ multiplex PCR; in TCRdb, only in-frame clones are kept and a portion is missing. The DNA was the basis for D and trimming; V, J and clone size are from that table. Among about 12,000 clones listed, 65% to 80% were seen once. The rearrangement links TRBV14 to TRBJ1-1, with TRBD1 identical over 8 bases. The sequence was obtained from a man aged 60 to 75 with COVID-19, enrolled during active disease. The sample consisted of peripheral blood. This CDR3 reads CASSHYGQGRSLPEAFF. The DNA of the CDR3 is TGTGCCAGCAGCCATTATGGACAGGGTAGATCCCTCCCTGAAGCTTTCTTT. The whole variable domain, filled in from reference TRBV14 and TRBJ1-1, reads EAGVTQFPSHSVIEKGQTVTLRCDPISGHDNLYWYRRVMGKEIKFLLHFVKESKQDESGMPNNRFLAERTGGTYSTLKVQPAELEDSGVYFCASSHYGQGRSLPEAFFGQGTRLTVV.